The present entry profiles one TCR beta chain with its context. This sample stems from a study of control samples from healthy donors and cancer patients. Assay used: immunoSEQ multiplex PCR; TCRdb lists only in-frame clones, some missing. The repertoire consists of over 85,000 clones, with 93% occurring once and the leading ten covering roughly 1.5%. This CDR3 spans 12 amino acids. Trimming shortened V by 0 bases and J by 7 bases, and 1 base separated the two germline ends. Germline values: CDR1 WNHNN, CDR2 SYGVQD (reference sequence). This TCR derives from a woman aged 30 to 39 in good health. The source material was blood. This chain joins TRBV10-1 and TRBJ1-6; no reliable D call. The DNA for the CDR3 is TGCGCCAGCAGTGAGTCCAATTCACCCCTCCACTTT. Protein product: CASSESNSPLHF.